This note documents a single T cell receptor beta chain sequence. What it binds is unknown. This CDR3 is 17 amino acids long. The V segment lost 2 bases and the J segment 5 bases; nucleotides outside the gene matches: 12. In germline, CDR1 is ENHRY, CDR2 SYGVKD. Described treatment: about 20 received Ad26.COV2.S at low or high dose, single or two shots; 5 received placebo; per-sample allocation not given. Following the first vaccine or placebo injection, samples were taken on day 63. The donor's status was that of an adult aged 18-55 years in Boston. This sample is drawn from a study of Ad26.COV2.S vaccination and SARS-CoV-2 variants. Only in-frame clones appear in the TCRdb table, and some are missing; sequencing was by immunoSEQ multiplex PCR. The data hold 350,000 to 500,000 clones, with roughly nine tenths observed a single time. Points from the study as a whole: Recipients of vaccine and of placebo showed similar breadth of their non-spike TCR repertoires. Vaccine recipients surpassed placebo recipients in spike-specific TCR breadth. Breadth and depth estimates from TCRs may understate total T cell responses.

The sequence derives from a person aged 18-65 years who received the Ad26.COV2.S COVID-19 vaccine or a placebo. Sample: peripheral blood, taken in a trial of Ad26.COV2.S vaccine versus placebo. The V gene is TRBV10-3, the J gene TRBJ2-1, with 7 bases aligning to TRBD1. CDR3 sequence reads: CAISERTGFIIHNEQFF. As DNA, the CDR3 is TGTGCCATCAGTGAGAGGACAGGCTTTATAATCCACAATGAGCAGTTCTTC.